A selection of T cell receptor beta chains follows, all from one sample in a study of early T cells in non-severe SARS-CoV-2 infection. Each CDR3 protein gets one entry after TCRdb re-called the 5' RACE reads with MiXCR. This sample yields fewer than 30,000 distinct CDR3 sequences, of which roughly 5.9% are seen a single time; over 0.9% belongs to the top ten. The sample comprised whole blood. The origin of the receptors is an adult who was a healthcare worker with PCR-confirmed SARS-CoV-2 infection or an uninfected control (not recorded which). Each CDR3 is given with its conserved first and last residue. D genes are given only for firm matches. Not every row has a clone size; where given, it reads once, few, many or a size class.

>TRBJ2-6|TRBV29-1|many|TRBD2
CSVEASGSGANVLTF
TGCAGCGTTGAGGCTAGCGGCTCTGGGGCCAACGTCCTGACTTTC
>TRBJ2-3|TRBV27|few|TRBD1
CASRSGTAGTDTQYF
TGTGCCAGCAGGTCCGGGACAGCGGGCACAGATACGCAGTATTTT
>TRBJ2-1|TRBV20-1|.|TRBD2
CSAAGLAGENEQFF
TGCAGTGCAGCAGGACTAGCGGGAGAGAATGAGCAGTTCTTC
>TRBJ1-5|TRBV20-1|.|.
CSARDPLGSNQPQHF
TGCAGTGCTAGAGATCCACTGGGGAGCAATCAGCCCCAGCATTTT
>TRBJ1-6|TRBV27|few|TRBD1
CASLGQANNSPLHF
TGTGCCAGCCTGGGACAGGCAAATAATTCACCCCTCCACTTT
>TRBJ2-1|TRBV6-5|.|.
CASSLRGALGSNEQFF
TGTGCCAGCAGCCTCCGGGGAGCGTTAGGGTCCAATGAGCAGTTCTTC
>TRBJ2-1|TRBV9|.|.
CASSVSGSSYNEQFF
TGTGCCAGCAGCGTATCCGGGAGCTCCTACAATGAGCAGTTCTTC
>TRBJ1-2|TRBV11-3|many|TRBD1
CASSLPRGTGTYGYTF
TGTGCCAGCAGCTTACCTAGGGGGACAGGGACCTATGGCTACACCTTC
>TRBJ2-3|TRBV11-2|.|.
CASSLGNDGDENTDTQYF
TGTGCCAGCAGCTTGGGTAACGACGGAGATGAGAACACAGATACGCAGTATTTT
>TRBJ2-3|TRBV20-1|medium-sized|.
CSAFPVGAGTTDTQYF
TGCAGTGCTTTCCCGGTAGGAGCGGGGACAACCGATACGCAGTATTTT
>TRBJ2-7|TRBV11-2|medium-sized|.
CASSLSQRRADEQYF
TGTGCCAGCAGCTTATCGCAAAGGAGGGCCGACGAGCAGTACTTC
>TRBJ1-3|TRBV6-5|many|.
CASSYQGGGNTIYF
TGTGCCAGCAGTTATCAGGGCGGTGGAAACACCATATATTTT
>TRBJ1-5|TRBV7-9|.|TRBD1
CASSPGGQNQPQHF
TGTGCCAGCAGCCCAGGGGGCCAGAATCAGCCCCAGCATTTT
>TRBJ1-5|TRBV9|many|.
CASSVEGDGNQPQHF
TGTGCCAGCAGCGTAGAGGGCGACGGGAATCAGCCCCAGCATTTT
>TRBJ1-2|TRBV28|medium-sized|.
CASSPPTYDYGYTF
TGTGCCAGCAGTCCCCCGACTTACGACTATGGCTACACCTTC
>TRBJ1-2|TRBV24-1|.|.
CATSDYYYGYTF
TGTGCCACCAGTGACTATTACTATGGCTACACCTTC
>TRBJ2-5|TRBV11-2|few|.
CASSFRTALGRETQYF
TGTGCCAGCAGCTTCCGGACAGCGCTTGGCCGAGAGACCCAGTACTTC
>TRBJ1-5|TRBV7-9|many|.
CASSLEHQPQHF
TGTGCCAGCAGCTTAGAGCATCAGCCCCAGCATTTT
>TRBJ2-2|TRBV6-5|few|TRBD2
CASSYGLAGAISTGELFF
TGTGCCAGCAGTTACGGACTAGCGGGGGCCATTAGCACCGGGGAGCTGTTTTTT
>TRBJ2-7|TRBV28|.|TRBD2
CASRHYGGRVAYEQYF
TGTGCCAGCAGGCACTACGGCGGGAGAGTTGCCTACGAGCAGTACTTC
>TRBJ1-1|TRBV6-5|many|.
CASSYGPSEAFF
TGTGCCAGCAGTTACGGCCCTAGCGAGGCTTTCTTT
>TRBJ2-2|TRBV5-4|few|.
CASSLGTWETGELFF
TGTGCCAGCAGCTTGGGGACTTGGGAAACCGGGGAGCTGTTTTTT
>TRBJ1-1|TRBV6-4|medium-sized|.
CASSDRDNTEAFF
TGTGCCAGCAGTGACCGGGACAACACTGAAGCTTTCTTT
>TRBJ1-6|TRBV27|few|.
CASSSTGPLRNSPLHF
TGTGCCAGCAGTTCGACAGGCCCCTTGCGAAATTCACCCCTCCACTTT
>TRBJ1-1|TRBV7-9|few|.
CASSLGLTGAWTEAFF
TGTGCCAGCAGCTTAGGGCTGACGGGCGCGTGGACTGAAGCTTTCTTT
>TRBJ2-1|TRBV24-1|many|.
CATSDLGGVGEQFF
TGTGCCACCAGTGATTTGGGAGGGGTCGGTGAGCAGTTCTTC
>TRBJ2-1|TRBV24-1|few|.
CASLRGYNEQFF
TGTGCCAGCCTCAGGGGTTACAATGAGCAGTTCTTC
>TRBJ2-3|TRBV5-1|few|TRBD1
CASSSQKGTGSLDTQYF
TGCGCCAGCAGCTCCCAGAAGGGGACAGGGAGTTTAGATACGCAGTATTTT
>TRBJ2-7|TRBV4-1|.|TRBD2
CASSQFTSGRSPGASYEQYF
TGCGCCAGCAGCCAATTTACTAGCGGGAGGAGCCCAGGGGCTTCCTACGAGCAGTACTTC
>TRBJ1-1|TRBV7-2|many|.
CASSLPDWNTEAFF
TGTGCCAGCAGCTTACCCGACTGGAACACTGAAGCTTTCTTT
>TRBJ2-4|TRBV29-1|many|.
CSVEARGNKNIQYF
TGCAGCGTTGAAGCGAGAGGGAACAAAAACATTCAGTACTTC
>TRBJ2-2|TRBV19|many|.
CATAPTAKESTGELFF
TGTGCCACCGCACCGACAGCGAAAGAGTCCACCGGGGAGCTGTTTTTT
>TRBJ2-7|TRBV11-2|few|.
CASSLVEEEQYF
TGTGCCAGCAGCTTAGTGGAGGAAGAGCAGTACTTC
>TRBJ2-1|TRBV20-1|.|TRBD1
CSATDRGLVNEQFF
TGCAGTGCTACGGACAGGGGGCTTGTCAATGAGCAGTTCTTC
>TRBJ1-5|TRBV6-2/TRBV6-3|few|TRBD1
CASNFRLRGPKNQPQHF
TGTGCCAGCAATTTCCGCCTCAGGGGGCCCAAAAATCAGCCCCAGCATTTT
>TRBJ2-1|TRBV10-3|many|TRBD1
CAISQGVLNNEQFF
TGTGCCATCAGTCAGGGGGTGCTTAACAATGAGCAGTTCTTC
>TRBJ2-1|TRBV6-2/TRBV6-3|many|.
CASSKYNEQFF
TGTGCCAGCAGTAAGTACAATGAGCAGTTCTTC
>TRBJ1-1|TRBV18|many|.
CASSPAGNTEAFF
TGTGCCAGCTCACCAGCTGGGAACACTGAAGCTTTCTTT
>TRBJ2-7|TRBV7-2|many|.
CASSNSFEQYF
TGTGCCAGCAGCAATAGTTTCGAGCAGTACTTC
>TRBJ2-3|TRBV7-9|few|.
CASSLIASTDTQYF
TGTGCCAGCAGCTTAATAGCCAGCACAGATACGCAGTATTTT
>TRBJ2-1|TRBV6-5|many|.
CASSYRAFSASYNEQFF
TGTGCCAGCAGTTACAGGGCTTTCTCAGCCTCCTACAATGAGCAGTTCTTC
>TRBJ1-4|TRBV4-1|many|.
CASSQDWGAGRKLFF
TGCGCCAGCAGCCAAGACTGGGGCGCCGGGAGAAAACTGTTTTTT